This T cell receptor (beta chain) was identified during a study of control samples from healthy donors and cancer patients. The data were produced by immunoSEQ multiplex PCR, yet TCRdb's version contains in-frame clones alone and is incomplete. The table lists fewer than 65,000 clones, 89% of them singletons. Germline CDR1 is KGHDR and CDR2 is SFDVKD. The CDR3 consists of 13 residues. The V end was cut by 4 bases, the J end by 12 bases, with 15 bases between. The TCR was taken from a man aged 35-49 years with colorectal cancer. The material sequenced was PBMCs. This chain uses TRBV24-1 with TRBJ2-1; weak D call: TRBD2 (7 bases). The DNA for the CDR3 is TGTGCCACCAGTGAAACAGGGTGGGGGGGGCAGTTCTTC. Residues: CATSETGWGGQFF.